The text below deals with one TCR beta chain. Its recognized antigen is unknown. No base quality information exists; no much larger clone differs at one position. TCR CDR3 regions were amplified from genomic DNA by multiplex PCR using the deep immunoSEQ assay. For each cell subset, the extracted genomic DNA was distributed evenly across all wells of several immunoSEQ 96-well plates, and each plate served as one replicate. Each replicate PCR for sorted subsets received around 200 ng genomic DNA, equal to roughly 33,000 T cell genomes. Purified libraries were quantified with a Qubit 3.0 fluorometer, sized on a Bioanalyzer 2100, and re-quantified with the KAPA Library Quantification kit. Every immunoSEQ 96-well plate was sequenced on a dedicated single-read 150-cycle Illumina NextSeq 550 flow cell. Per the source publication's procedure: Because the immunoSEQ output held only junctional sequences and lacked quality scores, the filtering could not match the filtering applied to full-length reads. To assign V/J genes and CDR3, sequences were annotated against IMGT germline references using PyIR, a Python wrapper for IgBLAST v1.9. Reads were removed for weak V/J assignments (E-value above 1e-6), missing CDR3, stop codons, out-of-frame junctions, or ambiguous translated residues. V3J clonotypes were defined as sequences sharing an identical inferred V gene, J gene, and CDR3 amino acid sequence. Percentage overlap between repertoires was computed as shared unique clonotypes divided by the size of the smaller repertoire. RTK rarefaction, the Chao1 estimator, and Recon v2.1 estimates of unobserved clonotypes were used to assess repertoire richness. OLGA was used to compute generation probabilities for all TCRbeta clonotypes that the gDNA method yielded from a few donors. TCRdb stores this immuneACCESS table with in-frame sequences only. Part of the clones is absent; in the studies checked, under half of the shortfall reflects unresolved V genes, and no reason is known for the rest. V and J calls plus clone size are reproduced from that table; the DNA served to infer D and trimming. Counted in this sample were nearly 2 million clones; roughly 94% of them appeared once. 1.2% of the sample belongs to the ten largest clones.

The CDR3 starts with the cysteine, ends with the phenylalanine, and has 15 residues. Only CDR3 DNA remains: 45 bases, in frame from the first base. Between the V and J ends, shortened by 1 base and 9 bases respectively, the junction contains 19 bases. According to the germline V gene, CDR1 reads SGHVS and CDR2 reads FNYEAQ. The data belong to a study of shared clonotypes between healthy human individuals (dated by TCRdb to about 2020). Regarding the research as a whole: A couple of women and a few men aged 18 to 49 years were included in the cohort. Per donor, three plates each were used for CD4 naive and CD4 memory, two for CD8 naive, and one for CD8 memory. Blood TCR repertoires of a handful of healthy adults were deeply sequenced to estimate repertoire size and the extent of clonotype sharing between individuals. To increase sequencing depth and limit assay-specific biases, TCR repertoire library preparation and sequencing were carried out by different laboratories using diverse techniques. Between about 0.94 and 8.9 billion PBMCs per donor were obtained by leukapheresis.

Findings and caveats that apply to the study as a whole: Approximately 5% of naive CD4, more than 3% of naive CD8, about 2.1% of memory CD4, and roughly 0.4% of memory CD8 clonotypes were shared across several donors. The genetic and exposure-history diversity represented was limited by the small number of donors. Sampling was restricted to blood, and TCR repertoires in tissues likely differ from the TCR repertoires found in blood. Pairwise subsampling indicated that sequencing depth was expected to affect the degree of clonotype sharing among donors. Incomplete sequencing was indicated by rarefaction of sorted-subset datasets, despite the large sequencing depth. Naive subsets generally had larger estimated clonotype richness than memory subsets did. Clonotypes shared by all four sorted-subset donors showed higher generation probabilities than non-shared clonotypes.

CD8 naive samples were obtained by positive selection for CCR7 among CD45RO-negative cells, yielding a CD45RA+CCR7+ population from which TemRA cells were excluded. Healthy HIV-negative adults with no recently reported acute infections or vaccinations were included as donors. All donors were Caucasian adults living in Nashville, Tennessee, USA. Blood was collected by leukapheresis, and PBMCs were isolated by Ficoll-Histopaque density gradient centrifugation and then cryopreserved in liquid nitrogen vapor phase. Analytical flow cytometry was used to check the purity and quantity of each magnetically sorted T cell population. Genomic DNA was isolated from each sorted fraction and quantified by UV absorbance on a Nanodrop 2000c.

The TCR comes from a man aged 18 to 30 in good health. The chain is made from TRBV7-6 and TRBJ2-7; perhaps TRBD1 is the D gene, with 5 bases matching. Sequenced sample: naive CD8+ T cells sorted from blood. The cell subset or site tag for this specimen amounts to: CD45RA+CCR7+. CDR3 sequence: CASSLGRGSTDWQYF. The bases read TGTGCCAGCAGCTTAGGTAGGGGTAGCACGGATTGGCAGTACTTC.